A single T cell receptor beta chain is shown here with its context. The data stem from a study of control samples from healthy donors and cancer patients. Germline values: CDR1 PRHDT, CDR2 FYEKMQ (reference sequence). This CDR3 is built from 15 residues. V lost 8 bases and J lost 4; bases outside the gene matches: 8. The assay was immunoSEQ multiplex PCR, and TCRdb's table has in-frame clones only and misses some. The sample carries fewer than 200,000 clones, around nine tenths recorded once. This receptor was obtained from a man younger than 40 in good health. Specimen: blood. The chain employs TRBV13 and TRBJ2-6; TRBD1 aligns across 7 bases. The CDR3 nucleotides are TGTGCCAGCTCCCCTACAGGGGAAGGGGCCAACGTCCTGACTTTC. Translation gives CASSPTGEGANVLTF.